The rows below give T cell receptor beta chains drawn from one sample of a study of T cells expressing NK-cell markers. After re-calling the 5' RACE reads, TCRdb lists one entry per CDR3 protein, DNA absent. The sample shows 200,000 to 300,000 distinct CDR3 sequences, and roughly 4.2% sits with its ten largest clones. The material sequenced was blood T cells: a sorted CD56 or NKG2C T cell subset, CD4+ or CD8+ T cells, or bulk PBMC T cells (not recorded which). The receptors were sampled from a woman between 18 and 75 years old in good health. The CDR3 runs from the conserved cysteine through the conserved F or W.

j_call v_call cdr3_aa
TRBJ2-5 TRBV12-3/TRBV12-4 CASSSFPAGGGETQYF
TRBJ2-3 TRBV5-1 CASSLKSMTQYF
TRBJ2-5 TRBV6-1 CASSPTSGGLRAQYF
TRBJ2-2 TRBV19 CASKLSGAGELFF
TRBJ2-3 TRBV15 CATSRETGGPTDTQYF
TRBJ2-1 TRBV19 CASVGLAGSSYNEQFF
TRBJ2-7 TRBV18 CASSPWEGYEQYF
TRBJ1-1 TRBV30 CAWSELRTEGTEAFF
TRBJ2-7 TRBV11-1 CASSLARAYEQYF
TRBJ2-1 TRBV12-3/TRBV12-4 CASTFSHQGGSNEQFF
TRBJ2-1 TRBV5-5 CASTILPSRTGGNEQFF
TRBJ2-5 TRBV12-3/TRBV12-4 CASSLSQRWNTQYF